These 10 T cell receptor beta chains came from one sample sequenced in a study of T cell responses to AZD1222 COVID-19 vaccine. Clones were read by immunoSEQ multiplex PCR, and TCRdb kept only the in-frame ones, dropping some. Counted here are about 100,000 clones, about 88% occurring once; the ten biggest clones make up about 1.8%. This material consisted of peripheral blood, taken on day 0 of AZD1222 vaccination. Every receptor here comes from an adult in good health.

The gene calls are TRBV2 and TRBJ2-7; tentatively, D is TRBD2 (5 bases). The ends were cut back, 4 bases at V and 6 bases at J, with 13 bases in the middle. Germline V gene data show CDR1 as SNHLY and CDR2 as FYNNEI. The CDR3 is 13 amino acids. CDR3 nucleotide sequence: TGTGCCAGCAGTGGGCTAGATAGCGTCGAGCAGTACTTC. Amino acids: CASSGLDSVEQYF.

The chain employs TRBV7-9 and TRBJ2-5, with 12 bases aligning to TRBD2. Per germline, CDR1 SEHNR and CDR2 FQNEAQ (reference sequence). The CDR3 extends over 16 amino acids. With V trimmed by 5 bases and J by 4 bases, 8 bases remained unmatched. The CDR3 spells CASSHLAGGPLETQYF. CDR3 sequence (DNA): TGTGCCAGCAGCCACCTAGCGGGAGGGCCTTTAGAGACCCAGTACTTC.

The gene calls are TRBV15 and TRBJ1-4; the D is unclear. The germline CDR1 and CDR2 sequences are LNHNV and YYDKDF (reference sequence). CDR3 length: 15 amino acids. Trimming pared 0 bases from V and 8 bases from J, leaving 13 bases between. CDR3 in DNA: TGTGCCACCAGCAGAGAACGTGCCTATGGGGAAAAACTGTTTTTT. Its translation: CATSRERAYGEKLFF.

This clone occurred once. J is TRBJ2-3 and V is TRBV7-2, with D maybe TRBD2 (5 bases). The CDR3 is 14 residues long. V was cut by 1 base and J by 6 bases, with 11 bases left in between. The germline V gene encodes CDR1 SGHTA and CDR2 FQGNSA. The CDR3 protein is CASSLGLLADTQYF. The CDR3 DNA sequence: TGTGCCAGCAGCTTAGGTCTCCTAGCTGATACGCAGTATTTT.

V and J are TRBV5-4 and TRBJ1-2; D is possibly TRBD1 (5 bases). The germline V and J ends were trimmed by 4 bases and 2 bases, with 18 bases remaining between them. The V gene's germline CDR1 is SGHNT and CDR2 YYREEE (reference sequence). There are 16 residues in the CDR3. Written as DNA, the CDR3 is TGTGCCAGCAGCCCCGGCCTTGGGACGTTGAACTATGGCTACACCTTC. Protein sequence: CASSPGLGTLNYGYTF.

V is TRBV19 and J is TRBJ2-5, with no clear D. V was cut by 0 bases and J by 1 base, with 3 bases left in between. The CDR3 consists of 13 residues. Germline V gene data show CDR1 as LNHDA and CDR2 as SQIVND (reference sequence). The CDR3 coding sequence is TGTGCCAGTAGTATAGACATCCAAGAGACCCAGTACTTC. Protein product: CASSIDIQETQYF.

This chain joins TRBV18 and TRBJ2-3, with no clear D. Germline V gives CDR1 KGHSH, CDR2 LQKENI. The CDR3 runs 13 residues. V was cut by 0 bases and J by 9 bases, with 10 bases left in between. CDR3 DNA: TGTGCCAGCTCACCACCCGCCCTCGGGACGCAGTATTTT. Amino acids: CASSPPALGTQYF.

The rearrangement uses TRBV30 and TRBJ2-3; 7 positions match TRBD1. The CDR3 is 14 amino acids. CDR1 and CDR2 (germline): GTSNPN, SVGIG (reference sequence). V lost 1 base, J lost 5 bases, and 6 bases stayed unmatched. CDR3 loop: CAWSERGRVDTQYF. CDR3 sequence (DNA): TGTGCCTGGAGTGAAAGGGGGCGCGTAGATACGCAGTATTTT. Drawing the rest from reference TRBV30 and TRBJ2-3, the complete variable domain is SQTIHQWPATLVQPVGSPLSLECTVEGTSNPNLYWYRQAAGRGLQLLFYSVGIGQISSEVPQNLSASRPQDRQFILSSKKLLLSDSGFYLCAWSERGRVDTQYFGPGTRLTVL.

This chain uses TRBV7-9 with TRBJ2-1, with 8 bases fitting TRBD2. V gave up 6 bases and J gave up 0 bases; unmatched junction bases: 7. Germline CDR1 SEHNR, CDR2 FQNEAQ (reference sequence). This CDR3 has 16 residues. Here the CDR3 reads CASSTRSGTSYNEQFF. In DNA form, the CDR3 reads TGTGCCAGCAGTACCCGTAGCGGGACCTCCTACAATGAGCAGTTCTTC.

CDR3 DNA: TGTGCCAGTCGGCTAGCGGCCACAGATACGCAGTATTTT. This translates into CASRLAATDTQYF. V gene TRBV11-3 combines with J gene TRBJ2-3; 7 nucleotides align to TRBD2. V was pared by 9 bases and J by 2 bases, with 5 bases of the junction left unmatched. CDR3 length: 13 residues. Per the germline V gene, CDR1 is SGHNT and CDR2 is YENEEA.